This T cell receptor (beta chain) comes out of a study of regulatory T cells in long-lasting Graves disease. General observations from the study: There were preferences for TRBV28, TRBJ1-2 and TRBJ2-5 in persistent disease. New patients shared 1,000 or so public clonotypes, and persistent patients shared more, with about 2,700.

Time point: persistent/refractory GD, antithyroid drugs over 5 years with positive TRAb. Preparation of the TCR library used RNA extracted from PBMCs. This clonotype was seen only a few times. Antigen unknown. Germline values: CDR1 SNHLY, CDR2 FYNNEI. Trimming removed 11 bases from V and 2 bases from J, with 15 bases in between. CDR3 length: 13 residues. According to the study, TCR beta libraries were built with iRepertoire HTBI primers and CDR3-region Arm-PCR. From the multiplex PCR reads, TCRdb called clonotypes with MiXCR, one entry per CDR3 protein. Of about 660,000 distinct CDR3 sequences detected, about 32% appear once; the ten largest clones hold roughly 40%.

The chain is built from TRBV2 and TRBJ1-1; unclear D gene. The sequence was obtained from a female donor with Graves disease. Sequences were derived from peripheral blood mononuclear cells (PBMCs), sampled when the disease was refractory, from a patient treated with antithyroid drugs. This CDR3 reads CAYRGGANTEAFF. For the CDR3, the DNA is TGTGCCTACCGTGGTGGCGCAAACACTGAAGCTTTCTTT.